The entry that follows covers one TCR beta chain sequence. Its matching antigen is unknown. Measured with immunoSEQ multiplex PCR; TCRdb has only the in-frame clones, and not every one. Of 14,000 to 15,000 clones in the sample, 70% to 90% were seen once. The germline gives CDR1 MDHEN, CDR2 SYDVKM. Trimming left V 3 bases short and J 13 bases short, with 18 bases between. The CDR3 runs to 13 residues. This entry belongs to a study of monozygotic twins with cystic fibrosis. Study-wide points: Median Simpson clonality of approximately 0.0088 suggested naive T cells predominated. Monozygotic CF twins shared more identical nucleotide clonotypes than unrelated patients. Co-twins had the most similar V usage for 13 of 16 pairs, J for 8.

What was sequenced was blood. The chain has TRBV28 and TRBJ2-5; maybe TRBD2 (5 bases). This TCR derives from a boy younger than 18 with cystic fibrosis. This chain's CDR3 is CASSFGLGRHRYF. The DNA for the CDR3 is TGTGCCAGCAGTTTTGGTTTGGGGAGACATCGGTACTTC.